Included here is one T cell receptor (beta chain) sequence, with context. The antigen is unknown. The data originate from a study of identifying expanded T cells in peripheral blood. CDR3 size: 13 residues. Per germline, CDR1 MNHEY and CDR2 SVGAGI. The V end lost 0 bases, the J end lost 1 base, and 3 bases lay between the germline ends. Study outcomes and limitations: About 1.2 clones differed between technical replicates, versus about 16 and 19 over time.

No infections or other immune events were documented during collection. Measured with immunoSEQ multiplex PCR; TCRdb has only the in-frame clones, and not every one. This sample has 100,000 to 150,000 clones, with 70% to 90% found just once. V gene TRBV6-5 combines with J gene TRBJ1-1, with D unresolved. The source is a person between 18 and 69 years old in good health. Sequencing was carried out using blood. Here the CDR3 reads CASSYSENTEAFF. DNA for the CDR3: TGTGCCAGCAGTTACTCTGAGAACACTGAAGCTTTCTTT.